This T cell receptor (beta chain) was captured by sequencing in a study of blood T cell repertoires in COVID-19. Method: immunoSEQ multiplex PCR; TCRdb's copy keeps in-frame clones and lacks some. In the table there are approximately 180,000 clones, over 65% of which are singletons. V trimming: 5 bases; J trimming: 0 bases; junction bases outside the gene matches: 7. The germline V gene encodes CDR1 KGHDR and CDR2 SFDVKD. The CDR3 has 16 residues. Material for sequencing was peripheral blood. The TCR sequence derives from an older person with COVID-19, enrolled during active disease. The rearrangement links TRBV24-1 to TRBJ1-2; 8 bases line up with TRBD1. CDR3 region: CATSVGRGPANYGYTF. The CDR3 region has the DNA TGTGCCACCAGTGTGGGCAGGGGGCCGGCTAACTATGGCTACACCTTC.